This TCR beta chain is drawn from a study of blood T cell repertoires in COVID-19. Produced via immunoSEQ multiplex PCR; TCRdb's table is partial and in-frame only. This sample carries 350,000 to 450,000 clones, just under 90% of them seen once, and the ten largest clones take about 1.7%. CDR3 length: 13 residues. V was shortened by 4 bases and J by 3 bases, with 12 bases between the two germline ends. From germline, CDR1 is GTSNPN and CDR2 SVGIG (reference sequence). This chain links TRBV30 with TRBJ1-1; TRBD1 might be the D (5 bases). This clonotype was sampled from a woman aged 25 to 39 who had recovered from COVID-19. The specimen was PBMCs or T cells enriched from blood (not recorded which). The CDR3 spells CAWMWGVHTEAFF. CDR3 bases: TGTGCCTGGATGTGGGGGGTCCACACTGAAGCTTTCTTT. The full variable domain, completed using reference TRBV30 and TRBJ1-1, is SQTIHQWPATLVQPVGSPLSLECTVEGTSNPNLYWYRQAAGRGLQLLFYSVGIGQISSEVPQNLSASRPQDRQFILSSKKLLLSDSGFYLCAWMWGVHTEAFFGQGTRLTVV.